The clone carrying this TCR beta chain was found a few times. Antigen unknown. The CDR3 has 13 amino acids. The germline V gene encodes CDR1 SGHVS and CDR2 FNYEAQ. V lost 1 base and J lost 11, with 11 bases in between. One entry per CDR3 protein results from TCRdb running MiXCR on the 5' RACE reads. In the table there are 200,000 to 250,000 distinct CDR3 sequences, around 10% of which are singletons. This entry is derived from a study of CD8 T cells in ankylosing spondylitis. Study-wide points: According to the report, clones linked to the disease were significantly enriched in matched synovial fluid samples taken from ankylosing spondylitis patients. A TCR beta motif of 8 or 9 highly homologous variants appeared characteristic of ankylosing spondylitis blood. Past research had described some motif variants in reactive arthritis synovial fluid and blood.

This clonotype originated in a male donor with ankylosing spondylitis or in good health (not recorded which). Material for sequencing was blood, either unsorted or a sorted T cell fraction (not recorded which). The chain combines TRBV7-6 with TRBJ1-4; D gene unclear. CDR3 residues: CASSLERLGKLFF. The CDR3 bases are TGTGCCAGCAGCTTAGAGAGGTTAGGGAAACTGTTTTTT.